This entry describes one T cell receptor (beta chain). Its specificity is not known. Researchers reported that TCR beta cDNA libraries carried unique molecular identifiers. Starting from roughly 1.1 to 9.2 million T cells, the study yielded about 500,000 cDNA molecules. One entry per CDR3 protein, called by TCRdb with MiXCR from the PCR reads. The sample carries about 770,000 distinct CDR3 sequences, around 45% recorded once. The source of the sample is a study of post-analysis software for immune sequencing data. Looking at the study overall: Relapsing-remitting, secondary progressive and progressive-relapsing multiple sclerosis courses were included. Study-level points and caveats: Controls had lower frequencies than patients of roughly five TRBV segments, which included TRBV5-6, TRBV5-1 and TRBV20-1. Same-batch preparations were strongly co-clustered by F measure.

J lost 0 bases, V lost 6 bases, and 10 bases had no gene match. The germline gives CDR1 SNHLY, CDR2 FYNNEI. The CDR3 totals 16 residues. The sequenced sample was blood. J is TRBJ1-1 and V is TRBV2, with 7 bases identical to TRBD1. The receptor's source is a girl between 5 and 17 years old with multiple sclerosis. CDR3 nucleotide sequence: TGTGCCAGCAGAGTAGGGACAGACGTACTGAACACTGAAGCTTTCTTT. Its protein is CASRVGTDVLNTEAFF.